This T cell receptor beta chain derives from a study of blood T cell repertoires in COVID-19. Overall study: The United States, Italy and Spain provided the acute and convalescent COVID-19 samples.

As originally analysed: Counts of nucleated cells, estimated from reference gene primer amplification, were obtained. The table came from immunoSEQ multiplex PCR; TCRdb's copy has only in-frame clones and leaves some out. V and J calls and clone size come straight from that table; D and trimming were deduced from the DNA. The sample holds 540,000 or so clones; 85% to 90% are singletons and the top ten take roughly 7.3%. Seattle enrolled patients during active infection and tracked them longitudinally. This CDR3 is 13 amino acids long. The germline V gene has CDR1 MNHNS and CDR2 SASEGT. Trimming pared 2 bases from V and 6 bases from J, leaving 11 bases between.

The TCR was taken from a woman aged 50 to 65 with COVID-19, enrolled during active disease. Sequencing input: peripheral blood. The chain joins TRBV6-1 to TRBJ2-7; tentatively, D is TRBD2 (6 bases). The CDR3 DNA follows: TGTGCCAGCAGTGAACCCGGGAGCGGCGAGCAGTACTTC. Encoded protein: CASSEPGSGEQYF.